This TCR beta chain was obtained from a study of shared clonotypes between healthy human individuals. Study-wide findings and caveats: The study found about 4.6% of naive CD4 clonotypes shared across a handful of donors.

Germline CDR1 and CDR2: MNHEY and SMNVEV (reference sequence). Between the trimmed V and J ends, which lost 4 bases and 4 bases, there was a span of 13 bases. The CDR3 contains 14 residues. Under the authors' procedure: Filtering differed because ImmunoSEQ produced junction-only sequences that carried no quality scores. Data came from immunoSEQ multiplex PCR; TCRdb stores just in-frame clones and leaves some out. V and J calls plus clone size are reproduced from that table; the DNA served to infer D and trimming. The sample holds some 1.4 million clones; around 95% are singletons and the top ten take 0.95% to 1.5%. On this clone itself: The antigen is unknown.

Division of CD4+ cells produced a CD45RA+ naive subset and a CD45RA-negative memory subset. The rearrangement links TRBV27 to TRBJ2-5, with D hard to call. The origin of this receptor is a man aged 25 to 45 in good health. The sample taken for sequencing was naive CD4+ T cells sorted from blood. The subset is: CD45RA+ positively selected. This CDR3 is CASSSPSRRETQYF. The CDR3 bases are TGTGCCAGCAGTTCCCCGAGTAGGAGAGAGACCCAGTACTTC.